Described below is a single T cell receptor (beta chain) sequence and its context. What it binds is unknown. Here immunoSEQ multiplex PCR was the method, and the copy in TCRdb shows in-frame clones only, minus some. The table records tens of thousands of clones, 70% to 85% of them present only once. This sample was included in a study of PD-1 blockade in mismatch repair-deficient tumors. The study, taken as a whole, reports: Tumor-resident clones, often absent from pretreatment blood, expanded after pembrolizumab and then contracted.

All patients were mismatch repair deficient, assessed by either PCR or immunohistochemistry. V dropped 7 bases and J dropped 1; count of bases not matched to a gene: 1. CDR3 length equals 14 residues. The germline CDR1 and CDR2 sequences are LNHDA and SQIVND (reference sequence). The sample consisted of peripheral blood, taken 2 weeks after starting pembrolizumab. This TCR came from an adult with mismatch repair-deficient cancer. The rearrangement links TRBV19 to TRBJ2-2; 9 positions agree with TRBD1. CDR3 sequence: CASKGQGNTGELFF. In nucleotides, the CDR3 is TGTGCCAGTAAGGGACAGGGGAACACCGGGGAGCTGTTTTTT.